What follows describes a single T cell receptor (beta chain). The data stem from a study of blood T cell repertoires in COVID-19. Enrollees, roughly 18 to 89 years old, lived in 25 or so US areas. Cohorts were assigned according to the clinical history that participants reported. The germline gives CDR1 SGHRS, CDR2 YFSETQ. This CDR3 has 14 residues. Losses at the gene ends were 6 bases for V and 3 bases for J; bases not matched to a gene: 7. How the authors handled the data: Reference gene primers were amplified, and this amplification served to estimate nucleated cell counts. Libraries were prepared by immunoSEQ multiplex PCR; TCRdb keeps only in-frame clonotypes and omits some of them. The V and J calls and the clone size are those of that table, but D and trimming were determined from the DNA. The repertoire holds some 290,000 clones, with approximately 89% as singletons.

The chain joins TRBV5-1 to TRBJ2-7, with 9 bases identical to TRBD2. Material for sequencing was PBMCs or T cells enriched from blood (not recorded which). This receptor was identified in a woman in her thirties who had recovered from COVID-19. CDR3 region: CASKPASGNYEQYF. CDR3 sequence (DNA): TGCGCCAGCAAGCCGGCTAGCGGGAACTACGAGCAGTACTTC.